A selection of T cell receptor beta chains follows, all from one sample in a study of cytomegalovirus exposure and HLA in healthy donors. Clones were read by immunoSEQ multiplex PCR, and TCRdb kept only the in-frame ones, dropping some. The sample lists about 200,000 clones, roughly 80% occurring once. Sequencing was done on a sample of PBMCs. These receptors were taken from a woman aged 40 to 50 in good health and CMV-seronegative. Each CDR3 is given with its conserved first and last residue. Each record gives: V gene, clone size, J gene, CDR3 length, D gene, CDR3 protein, CDR3 DNA. A D gene is named only where the DNA matches it firmly. Expanded clones are given a class, and other clones once, few, many or no size at all.

TRBV19,.,TRBJ1-1,14,.,CASSPPGALLEAFF,TGTGCCAGTAGTCCACCGGGAGCCTTGCTTGAAGCTTTCTTT
TRBV27,.,TRBJ1-2,13,.,CATSFNRFYGYTF,TGTGCCACCTCCTTCAACAGGTTCTATGGCTACACCTTC
TRBV7-6,.,TRBJ2-7,14,TRBD1,CASSWGQGAYEQYF,TGTGCCAGCAGCTGGGGACAGGGTGCATACGAGCAGTACTTC
TRBV18,once,TRBJ1-1,14,.,CASSPETANTEAFF,TGTGCCAGCTCACCCGAGACAGCGAACACTGAAGCTTTCTTT
TRBV28,few,TRBJ2-2,16,TRBD1,CASSPWGQGNTGELFF,TGTGCCAGCAGTCCCTGGGGACAGGGTAACACCGGGGAGCTGTTTTTT
TRBV19,.,TRBJ2-7,13,TRBD1,CASSMTTGVGQYF,TGTGCCAGTAGTATGACGACAGGGGTCGGGCAGTACTTC
TRBV25-1,.,TRBJ2-7,12,.,CASLTASYEQYF,TGTGCCAGCCTGACAGCCTCCTACGAGCAGTACTTC
TRBV4-1,.,TRBJ1-5,15,.,CASSQGAISNQPQHF,TGCGCCAGCAGCCAAGGAGCAATCAGCAATCAGCCCCAGCATTTT
TRBV11-3,.,TRBJ2-2,14,TRBD1,CASTSGGSTGELFF,TGTGCCAGCACCTCAGGGGGAAGCACCGGGGAGCTGTTTTTT
TRBV30,.,TRBJ2-1,13,TRBD2,CAWRLAGVNEQFF,TGTGCCTGGAGACTAGCGGGAGTCAATGAGCAGTTCTTC
TRBV6-6,.,TRBJ1-5,14,.,CASSKGRINQPQHF,TGTGCCAGCAGCAAGGGGCGGATCAATCAGCCCCAGCATTTT
TRBV19,.,TRBJ1-2,14,TRBD1,CASSIQGAGYGYTF,TGTGCCAGTAGTATCCAGGGGGCGGGCTATGGCTACACCTTC
TRBV7-9,few,TRBJ2-5,16,TRBD2,CSSSHPQGLAGETQYF,TGTTCCAGCAGTCATCCCCAGGGACTAGCGGGAGAGACCCAGTACTTC
TRBV28,.,TRBJ1-3,20,TRBD1,CASSFSGTGKRGHSGNTIYF,TGTGCCAGCAGTTTCTCCGGGACAGGCAAAAGGGGCCACTCTGGAAACACCATATATTTT
TRBV29-1,.,TRBJ2-5,13,TRBD2,CSVSRLAGETQYF,TGCAGCGTTTCCAGACTAGCCGGGGAGACCCAGTACTTC
TRBV5-1,.,TRBJ2-2,16,TRBD2,CASSLRPSGSTGELFF,TGCGCCAGCAGTCTGAGGCCTAGCGGCAGCACCGGGGAGCTGTTTTTT
TRBV7-2,few,TRBJ1-4,16,.,CASSLFFSNRDEKLFF,TGTGCCAGCAGCTTATTTTTTTCTAACAGAGATGAAAAACTGTTTTTT
TRBV5-8,.,TRBJ1-4,16,TRBD1,CASSSPRDRGRGKLFF,TGTGCCAGCAGCTCACCCCGGGACAGGGGGCGCGGAAAACTGTTTTTT
TRBV7-3,.,TRBJ1-2,14,.,CASRLDGGNAGYTF,TGTGCCAGCAGGTTAGACGGGGGGAACGCTGGCTACACCTTC
TRBV28,.,TRBJ2-7,23,TRBD2,CASSFPPPLNPRTSGSSGWEQYF,TGTGCCAGCAGTTTCCCACCACCATTAAATCCCCGGACTAGCGGGAGTTCAGGTTGGGAGCAGTACTTC
TRBV9,.,TRBJ2-5,15,TRBD1,CASSATGSSPETQYF,TGTGCCAGCAGCGCGACAGGGAGCTCGCCAGAGACCCAGTACTTC
TRBV9,.,TRBJ2-1,12,.,CASSVYYNEQFF,TGTGCCAGCAGCGTTTATTACAATGAGCAGTTCTTC